This T cell receptor beta chain was found in a study of blood T cell repertoires in COVID-19. TCRdb's copy holds only in-frame clones and misses some; the assay was immunoSEQ multiplex PCR. Among 490,000 or so clones, 80% to 90% were seen once, and the ten largest hold 8% to 9.5%. Germline V gives CDR1 SNHLY, CDR2 FYNNEI. The CDR3 runs to 14 residues. The V and J ends lost 6 bases and 4 bases respectively, with 13 bases between them. Sequencing was done on a sample of PBMCs or T cells enriched from blood (not recorded which). The V gene is TRBV2, the J gene TRBJ1-5, with D possibly TRBD1 on 6 matching bases. This TCR was sampled from a woman aged 55-69 years who had recovered from COVID-19. DNA of the CDR3: TGTGCCAGCAGAGGAGGACAGCCAAATCAGCCCCAGCATTTT. As protein: CASRGGQPNQPQHF.